The 30 T cell receptor beta chains below were found in one sample sequenced in a study of cytomegalovirus exposure and HLA in healthy donors. PCR was performed using 60 Vbeta and 13 Jbeta primers. Profiling relied on immunoSEQ multiplex PCR, and the TCRdb table lists in-frame clones only, not all of them. The sample shows around 200,000 clones, almost 80% of them seen only once. The sequenced sample was PBMCs. The receptors stem from a male donor in good health and CMV-seronegative.

This chain joins TRBV7-2 and TRBJ2-3; 9 nucleotides line up with TRBD2. The CDR3 runs to 18 residues. Germline loops: CDR1 SGHTA, CDR2 FQGNSA. V trimming: 2 bases; J trimming: 2 bases; junction bases outside the gene matches: 11. This CDR3 is CASSLRGAGGMNTDTQYF. CDR3 DNA: TGTGCCAGCAGCTTACGAGGAGCGGGAGGAATGAACACAGATACGCAGTATTTT.

This clone appeared a few times. The chain has TRBV15 and TRBJ1-2, with D unresolved. V lost 3 bases and J 10 bases, leaving 15 bases between the germline ends. The germline CDR1 and CDR2 sequences are LNHNV and YYDKDF (reference sequence). The CDR3 contains 13 residues. The CDR3 DNA sequence: TGTGCCACCAGCAGGCGGTCCACCCACGACTACACCTTC. Protein product: CATSRRSTHDYTF.

The genes are TRBV6-4 and TRBJ2-3, with TRBD2 matching 11 bases. CDR3 size: 15 residues. With V trimmed by 3 bases and J by 6 bases, 5 bases remained unmatched. Germline V lookup: CDR1 MRHNA, CDR2 SNTAGT. CDR3 DNA sequence: TGTGCCAGCAGTGAGACCGGGACTAGCGGCGATACGCAGTATTTT. This encodes CASSETGTSGDTQYF.

V usage is TRBV11-2 and J usage is TRBJ1-4, with TRBD1 matching over 9 bases. Germline V lookup: CDR1 SGHAT, CDR2 FQNNGV. V trimming: 5 bases; J trimming: 8 bases; junction bases outside the gene matches: 12. The CDR3 loop spans 16 amino acids. The CDR3 loop is CASSTRRTGVDEKLFF. In DNA, the CDR3 is TGTGCCAGCAGCACCCGCCGGACAGGGGTAGACGAAAAACTGTTTTTT.

Details on this clone: Germline is not matched at one junction end, which may reflect a read error. Other DNA sequences of this sample code for an identical CDR3. This chain links TRBV25-1 with TRBJ2-6, with 9 bases lining up with TRBD1. Germline V CDR1 and CDR2: MGHDK, SYGVNS. The CDR3 has 17 amino acids. The CDR3 sequence: CASRGGQGKRGANVLTF. CDR3 nucleotide sequence: TGTGCCAGCAGAGGAGGACAGGGGAAAAGAGGAGCCAACGTTCTGACTTTC.

This clone was seen just once. The J gene is TRBJ1-5, the V gene TRBV21-1; the table's D call, TRBD1, was not checked against the DNA. TRBV21-1 is listed as a pseudogene. This CDR3 spans 15 amino acids. The CDR3 loop reads CASSKPGTGAQPQHF. CDR3 nucleotide sequence: TGTGCCAGCAGCAAACCCGGGACAGGGGCCCAGCCCCAGCATTTT.

CDR3 coding DNA: TGCGCCAGCAGCCGAGGGGGGGGAAAAGAGACCCAGTACTTC. It encodes CASSRGGGKETQYF. The chain uses TRBV5-1 and TRBJ2-5; D is perhaps TRBD2 (7 bases). The V gene lost 4 bases and the J gene lost 3 bases, with 13 bases spanning the gap. Germline assignment: CDR1 SGHRS and CDR2 YFSETQ. The CDR3 extends over 14 amino acids.

The V call is TRBV25-1, the J call TRBJ2-5, with a weak D call TRBD1 (5 bases). Germline CDR1 MGHDK, CDR2 SYGVNS. With 3 bases removed from V and 1 base from J, the gap between germline ends came to 9 bases. The length of the CDR3 is 14 residues. CDR3 bases: TGTGCCAGCAGTGAGCCAGGGTCCCAAGAGACCCAGTACTTC. It encodes CASSEPGSQETQYF.

The rearrangement uses TRBV7-9 and TRBJ2-5; the D gene is possibly TRBD1 (6 bases). Germline loops: CDR1 SEHNR, CDR2 FQNEAQ (reference sequence). V gave up 0 bases and J gave up 8 bases, with 13 bases separating them. This CDR3 is built from 14 residues. The CDR3 region has the DNA TGTGCCAGCAGCTTAGCAGGGGGATGGAAAACCCAGTACTTC. Translation gives CASSLAGGWKTQYF.

The chain has TRBV7-2 and TRBJ2-2, with D possibly TRBD2 on 6 matching bases. The CDR3 totals 15 residues. Trimming shortened V by 4 bases and J by 0 bases, and 9 bases separated the two germline ends. Per germline, CDR1 SGHTA and CDR2 FQGNSA. The CDR3 nucleotides are TGTGCCAGCAGCTACCGACTAGCGAACACCGGGGAGCTGTTTTTT. Translation: CASSYRLANTGELFF.

V and J are TRBV29-1 and TRBJ2-1; D might be TRBD1 (5 bases). The CDR3 contains 15 residues. Trimming cost V 7 bases and J 0 bases, with 16 bases left between them. CDR1 and CDR2 from the germline V gene are SQVTM and ANQGSEA. The CDR3 sequence: CSAVDTPSSYNEQFF. The DNA of the CDR3 is TGCAGCGCCGTGGACACCCCGAGCTCCTACAATGAGCAGTTCTTC.

This clone was counted between two and nine times. The chain recombines TRBV10-3 with TRBJ1-2, with D hard to call. The germline V gene has CDR1 ENHRY and CDR2 SYGVKD. The CDR3 runs 13 residues. V lost 5 bases, J lost 1 base, and 8 bases lay in between. This CDR3 is CAISSDINYGYTF. CDR3 DNA: TGTGCCATCAGTAGTGACATTAACTATGGCTACACCTTC.

This chain connects TRBV7-9 to TRBJ2-1; 7 nucleotides match TRBD2. This CDR3 region has 15 residues. J gave up 3 bases and V 5 bases, and 7 bases lay outside the gene matches. In germline, CDR1 is SEHNR, CDR2 FQNEAQ (reference sequence). The CDR3 here is CASSVTSVRYNEQFF. CDR3 in DNA: TGTGCCAGCAGCGTAACTAGCGTCCGCTACAATGAGCAGTTCTTC.

This sequence joins TRBV29-1 and TRBJ2-5, with TRBD2 matching over 8 bases. The CDR3 contains 15 residues. Germline CDR1 is SQVTM and CDR2 is ANQGSEA. V shed 3 bases and J 4 bases; nucleotides not matched to a gene: 10. CDR3 sequence reads: CSVEMLAGKTETQYF. CDR3 sequence (DNA): TGCAGCGTTGAGATGCTAGCGGGCAAGACAGAGACCCAGTACTTC.

As concerns this clone: Other DNA sequences in the same sample also yield this CDR3. J is TRBJ1-1 and V is TRBV9; D gene ambiguous. V was cut by 2 bases and J by 5 bases, with 10 bases left in between. The length of the CDR3 is 13 residues. Germline values: CDR1 SGDLS, CDR2 YYNGEE. CDR3 coding DNA: TGTGCCAGCAGCGTCGGCGGGGATACTGAAGCTTTCTTT. This encodes CASSVGGDTEAFF.

The chain combines TRBV5-1 with TRBJ1-5; perhaps TRBD1 as D (6 bases). The CDR3 spans 16 residues. V lost 3 bases and J 1 base, leaving 14 bases between the germline ends. Germline-derived CDR1 and CDR2 are SGHRS and YFSETQ. This chain's CDR3 is CASSSGGGGSNQPQHF. The CDR3 region has the DNA TGCGCCAGCAGCTCGGGAGGGGGAGGGAGCAATCAGCCCCAGCATTTT.

V and J are TRBV18 and TRBJ1-2; TRBD1 might be the D (5 bases). Trimming took off 2 bases at V and 0 bases at J, with 7 bases between the two ends. Germline loops: CDR1 KGHSH, CDR2 LQKENI. CDR3 size: 14 residues. In nucleotides, the CDR3 is TGTGCCAGCTCACCAATGACAGCTAACTATGGCTACACCTTC. Translation gives CASSPMTANYGYTF.

J is TRBJ2-7 and V is TRBV21-1; the table's TRBD2 call for D was not verified on the DNA. TRBV21-1 is a known pseudogene. The CDR3 covers 10 residues. As DNA, the CDR3 is TGTGCCAGCAGGCCGGGGGAGCAGTACTTC. Translated, it gives CASRPGEQYF.

The count of this clone is one. The chain recombines TRBV19 with TRBJ1-1; 7 positions match TRBD1. Losses at the gene ends were 5 bases for V and 0 bases for J; bases not matched to a gene: 12. The CDR3 length is 17 residues. Germline V gene data show CDR1 as LNHDA and CDR2 as SQIVND (reference sequence). The CDR3 loop is CASSFRRQGIMNTEAFF. The DNA of the CDR3 is TGTGCCAGTAGTTTCCGTCGACAGGGAATTATGAACACTGAAGCTTTCTTT.

This clone was recorded once. The chain couples TRBV19 to TRBJ2-6; possibly TRBD2 for D (5 bases). Trimming left V 1 base short and J 2 bases short, with 12 bases between. CDR3 length: 17 residues. From germline, CDR1 is LNHDA and CDR2 SQIVND (reference sequence). CDR3 loop: CASSIGYRGTGANVLTF. In DNA form, the CDR3 reads TGTGCCAGTAGTATAGGCTATCGGGGTACTGGGGCCAACGTCCTGACTTTC.

This rearrangement joins TRBV28 to TRBJ2-2; D is unresolved. Germline V gene sequence: CDR1 MDHEN, CDR2 SYDVKM. Trimming cost V 3 bases and J 8 bases, with 4 bases left between them. This CDR3 has 11 residues. This CDR3 is CASSFGGELFF. DNA for the CDR3: TGTGCCAGCAGTTTCGGGGGGGAGCTGTTTTTT.

The chain recombines TRBV6-1 with TRBJ2-2; perhaps TRBD2 as D (6 bases). CDR3 size: 15 residues. Trimming took 4 bases from V and 2 from J, leaving 11 bases between them. Germline CDR1 and CDR2: MNHNS and SASEGT. The CDR3 DNA reads as TGTGCCAGCAGTGTTGGGACTTTCAACACCGGGGAGCTGTTTTTT. It codes for CASSVGTFNTGELFF.

The chain combines TRBV2 with TRBJ2-7; 7 bases are shared with TRBD1. V shed 7 bases, J shed 3 bases, and the junction held 12 bases outside the gene matches. Germline V gene data show CDR1 as SNHLY and CDR2 as FYNNEI. The CDR3 has 15 residues. The CDR3 sequence: CASIPLTGNNYEQYF. CDR3 nucleotides: TGTGCCAGCATCCCCCTGACAGGGAATAACTACGAGCAGTACTTC.

The chain combines TRBV25-1 with TRBJ2-1, with 8 bases identical to TRBD2. The CDR3 runs 13 residues. CDR1 is MGHDK, CDR2 SYGVNS, per germline. The ends lost 2 bases at V and 13 bases at J; junction bases unmatched: 7. CDR3 in amino acids: CASSERLAHFQFF. The CDR3 bases are TGTGCCAGCAGTGAAAGACTAGCGCACTTTCAGTTCTTC.

This clone has ten or more counts. The V call is TRBV25-1, the J call TRBJ1-5, with 9 nucleotides matching TRBD1. Germline CDR1 is MGHDK and CDR2 is SYGVNS. V lost 4 bases, J lost 5 bases, and 6 bases stayed unmatched. CDR3 length: 15 residues. CDR3 sequence (DNA): TGTGCCAGCAGTGGTACCGGGACAGGGCATCAGCCCCAGCATTTT. Protein product: CASSGTGTGHQPQHF.

The gene calls are TRBV7-3 and TRBJ2-1; TRBD2 agrees at 9 bases. From germline, CDR1 is SGHTA and CDR2 FQGTGA. CDR3 length: 16 amino acids. V shed 5 bases and J 7 bases; nucleotides not matched to a gene: 12. The CDR3 region has the DNA TGTGCCAGCAGCGCCGCGGGAGGGGGGAGTCGGAATGAGCAGTTCTTC. Amino acids: CASSAAGGGSRNEQFF.

The V and J genes are TRBV6-5 and TRBJ2-4; 11 bases line up with TRBD1. The CDR3 sequence is 15 residues long. V trimming: 2 bases; J trimming: 7 bases; junction bases outside the gene matches: 4. Germline values: CDR1 MNHEY, CDR2 SVGAGI. CDR3 protein: CASSYGTGGSNIQYF. CDR3 sequence (DNA): TGTGCCAGCAGTTACGGGACAGGGGGATCGAACATTCAGTACTTC.

CDR3 residues: CASSERYSGGPRRETQYF. DNA for the CDR3: TGTGCCAGCAGTGAACGCTACAGCGGGGGGCCCCGCCGGGAGACCCAGTACTTC. The rearrangement uses TRBV2 and TRBJ2-5, with 9 bases matching TRBD2. The CDR3 sequence is 18 residues long. Germline-derived CDR1 and CDR2 are SNHLY and FYNNEI. V lost 2 bases and J lost 5; bases outside the gene matches: 15.

The V call is TRBV5-1, the J call TRBJ2-7; TRBD1 agrees at 12 bases. Germline CDR1 SGHRS, CDR2 YFSETQ. CDR3 length equals 15 residues. V lost 7 bases and J lost 4; bases outside the gene matches: 9. The CDR3 loop reads CASSPGQGARYEQYF. In DNA, the CDR3 is TGCGCCAGCTCCCCGGGACAGGGGGCAAGGTACGAGCAGTACTTC.

The chain combines TRBV2 with TRBJ2-7, with TRBD2 as a possible D gene (5 bases). The CDR3 totals 14 residues. The germline gives CDR1 SNHLY, CDR2 FYNNEI. The ends were cut back, 7 bases at V and 2 bases at J, with 15 bases in the middle. CDR3 DNA sequence: TGTGCCAGCAAGGGCGATCTGGGAGCCTACGAGCAGTACTTC. This gives the protein CASKGDLGAYEQYF.